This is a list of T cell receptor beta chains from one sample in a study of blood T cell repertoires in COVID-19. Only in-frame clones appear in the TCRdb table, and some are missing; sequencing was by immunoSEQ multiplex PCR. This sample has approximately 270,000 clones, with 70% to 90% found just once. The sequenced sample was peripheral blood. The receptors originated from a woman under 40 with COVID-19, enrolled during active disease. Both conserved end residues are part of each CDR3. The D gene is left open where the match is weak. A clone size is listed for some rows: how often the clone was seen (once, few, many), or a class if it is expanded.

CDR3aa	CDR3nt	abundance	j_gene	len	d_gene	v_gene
CASSYSRVDTQYF	TGTGCCAGCAGTTACTCGAGGGTAGATACGCAGTATTTT	-	TRBJ2-3	13	-	TRBV6-2/TRBV6-3
CASSTGLAGVRETQYF	TGTGCCAGCAGCACCGGACTAGCGGGAGTCCGAGAGACCCAGTACTTC	-	TRBJ2-5	16	TRBD2	TRBV9
CASSYGGAVNTEAFF	TGTGCCAGCAGTTACGGCGGGGCGGTGAACACTGAAGCTTTCTTT	-	TRBJ1-1	15	-	TRBV6-5
CATSGQGSGANVLTF	TGTGCCACCAGTGGCCAGGGCTCTGGGGCCAACGTCCTGACTTTC	-	TRBJ2-6	15	-	TRBV24-1
CASSQGSAGTDTQYF	TGCGCCAGCAGCCAGGGGAGCGCGGGCACAGATACGCAGTATTTT	-	TRBJ2-3	15	-	TRBV5-1
CASSSRTSGAPSTDTQYF	TGTGCCAGCAGCTCCCGTACTAGCGGGGCCCCTAGCACAGATACGCAGTATTTT	-	TRBJ2-3	18	TRBD2	TRBV11-3
CASWDIHTYEQYF	TGTGCCAGCTGGGACATTCATACCTACGAGCAGTACTTC	few	TRBJ2-7	13	-	TRBV6-5
CASSLAPASGMSETQYF	TGTGCCAGCAGCTTAGCTCCGGCTAGCGGGATGTCAGAGACCCAGTACTTC	-	TRBJ2-5	17	TRBD2	TRBV11-3
CASSPSVLTEAFF	TGTGCCAGCAGCCCTTCAGTCCTCACTGAAGCTTTCTTT	-	TRBJ1-1	13	-	TRBV7-2
CASRRRQGIDTQYF	TGTGCCAGCAGGCGCCGACAGGGCATAGATACGCAGTATTTT	-	TRBJ2-3	14	TRBD1	TRBV6-5
CASSLGQGSSHF	TGTGCCAGCAGTTTAGGGCAGGGGTCATCGCATTTT	-	TRBJ1-5	12	-	TRBV12-3/TRBV12-4
CASSHNQRLGSKNIQYF	TGTGCCAGCAGCCACAACCAACGACTCGGCTCCAAAAACATTCAGTACTTC	-	TRBJ2-4	17	-	TRBV13
CASSYGPGNQPQHF	TGTGCCAGCAGTTACGGTCCGGGAAATCAGCCCCAGCATTTT	-	TRBJ1-5	14	-	TRBV6-5
CASSRIRGANTGELFF	TGTGCCAGCAGCCGGATTCGGGGGGCGAACACCGGGGAGCTGTTTTTT	-	TRBJ2-2	16	TRBD2	TRBV11-2
CAISNSGSSYNEQFF	TGTGCCATCAGTAATAGCGGGAGTTCCTACAATGAGCAGTTCTTC	-	TRBJ2-1	15	TRBD2	TRBV10-3
CASSPVGLTGELFF	TGTGCCAGCAGTCCCGTCGGACTAACCGGGGAGCTGTTTTTT	-	TRBJ2-2	14	-	TRBV7-2
CASSLGPGNTEAFF	TGCGCCAGCAGCTTGGGGCCAGGGAACACTGAAGCTTTCTTT	-	TRBJ1-1	14	-	TRBV5-1
CASSPWGGGEDTQYF	TGTGCCAGCAGCCCCTGGGGGGGCGGGGAGGATACGCAGTATTTT	-	TRBJ2-3	15	-	TRBV11-3
CATRGGGLNTGELFF	TGTGCCACCCGTGGCGGGGGGCTTAACACCGGGGAGCTGTTTTTT	-	TRBJ2-2	15	TRBD2	TRBV18
CASSLVAGAYNEQFF	TGTGCCAGCAGCTTGGTAGCGGGAGCTTACAATGAGCAGTTCTTC	-	TRBJ2-1	15	TRBD2	TRBV5-8
CASDWGGIETQYF	TGCGCCAGCGATTGGGGGGGTATAGAGACCCAGTACTTC	-	TRBJ2-5	13	TRBD2	TRBV4-1
CASSVGDITGKDGYTF	TGTGCCAGCAGCGTAGGAGATATAACAGGGAAGGATGGCTACACCTTC	-	TRBJ1-2	16	-	TRBV9
CASRAASGGASEQFF	TGTGCCAGCAGGGCTGCTAGCGGGGGGGCCAGCGAGCAGTTCTTC	few	TRBJ2-1	15	TRBD2	TRBV2
CASSPLPGQLNSPLHF	TGTGCCAGTAGCCCCCTACCGGGACAGTTAAATTCACCCCTCCACTTT	-	TRBJ1-6	16	TRBD1	TRBV19
CASSPPGLVMGELFF	TGTGCCAGCAGCCCCCCGGGACTAGTAATGGGGGAGCTGTTTTTT	-	TRBJ2-2	15	TRBD2	TRBV5-4
CASSVASSERTDTQYF	TGTGCCAGCAGCGTAGCTTCAAGCGAGAGGACAGATACGCAGTATTTT	-	TRBJ2-3	16	-	TRBV9
CASSQDQGAQAPLAGELFF	TGTGCCAGCAGCCAAGATCAGGGGGCCCAGGCCCCACTGGCCGGGGAGCTGTTTTTT	-	TRBJ2-2	19	TRBD1	TRBV3-1/TRBV3-2
CASSEQGVLSYNEQFF	TGTGCCAGCAGCGAACAGGGGGTCTTATCCTACAATGAGCAGTTCTTC	-	TRBJ2-1	16	TRBD1	TRBV28
CASSRGGATYNEQFF	TGTGCCAGCAGCCGGGGGGGGGCAACCTACAATGAGCAGTTCTTC	-	TRBJ2-1	15	TRBD2	TRBV7-6